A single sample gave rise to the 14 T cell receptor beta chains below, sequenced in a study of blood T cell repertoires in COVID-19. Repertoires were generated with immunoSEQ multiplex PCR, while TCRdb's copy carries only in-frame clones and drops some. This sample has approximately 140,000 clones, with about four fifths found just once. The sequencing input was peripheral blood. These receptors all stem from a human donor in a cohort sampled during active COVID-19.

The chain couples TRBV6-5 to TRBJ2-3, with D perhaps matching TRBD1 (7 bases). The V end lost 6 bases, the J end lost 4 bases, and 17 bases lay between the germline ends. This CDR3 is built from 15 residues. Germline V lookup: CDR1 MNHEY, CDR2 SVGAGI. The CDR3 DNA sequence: TGTGCCAGCAGAACTTACAGGGGACTGGCAGATACGCAGTATTTT. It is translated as CASRTYRGLADTQYF.

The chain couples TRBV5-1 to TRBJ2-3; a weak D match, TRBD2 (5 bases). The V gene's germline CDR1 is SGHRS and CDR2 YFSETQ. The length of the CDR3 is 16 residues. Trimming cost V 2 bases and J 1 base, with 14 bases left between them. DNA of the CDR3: TGCGCCAGCAGCTTAGGACTGAAGACTGGCACAGATACGCAGTATTTT. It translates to CASSLGLKTGTDTQYF.

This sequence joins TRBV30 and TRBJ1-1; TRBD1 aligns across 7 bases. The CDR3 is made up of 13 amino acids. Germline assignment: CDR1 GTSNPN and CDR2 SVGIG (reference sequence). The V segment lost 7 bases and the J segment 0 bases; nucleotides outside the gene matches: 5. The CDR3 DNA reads TGTGCCTTCCACAGGGGACTGAACACTGAAGCTTTCTTT. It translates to CAFHRGLNTEAFF.

CDR3 protein: CASSQAGERNTEAFF. The CDR3 nucleotides are TGTGCCAGCAGCCAAGCCGGGGAGAGGAACACTGAAGCTTTCTTT. The chain carries TRBV4-2 and TRBJ1-1; D gene ambiguous. Trimming shortened V by 1 base and J by 1 base, and 10 bases separated the two germline ends. This CDR3 comprises 15 residues. Germline values: CDR1 LGHNA, CDR2 YNFKEQ.

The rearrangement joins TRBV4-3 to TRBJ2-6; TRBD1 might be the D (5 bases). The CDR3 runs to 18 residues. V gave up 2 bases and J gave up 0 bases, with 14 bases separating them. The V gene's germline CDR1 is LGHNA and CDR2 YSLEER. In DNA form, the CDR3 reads TGCGCCAGCAGCCAAAGATCCGACAGATACTCTGGGGCCAACGTCCTGACTTTC. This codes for CASSQRSDRYSGANVLTF.

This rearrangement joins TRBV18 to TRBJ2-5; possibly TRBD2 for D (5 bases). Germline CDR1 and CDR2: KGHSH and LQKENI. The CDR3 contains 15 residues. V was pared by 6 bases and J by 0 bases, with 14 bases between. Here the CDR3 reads CASSPQPGYQETQYF. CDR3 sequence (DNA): TGTGCCAGCTCCCCCCAGCCGGGGTACCAAGAGACCCAGTACTTC.

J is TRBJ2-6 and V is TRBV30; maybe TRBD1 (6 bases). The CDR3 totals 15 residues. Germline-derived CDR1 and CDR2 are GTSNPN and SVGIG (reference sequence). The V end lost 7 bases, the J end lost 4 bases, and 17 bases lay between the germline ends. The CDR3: CASSRRTVGANVLTF. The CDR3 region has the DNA TGTGCCTCTTCCCGTAGGACAGTGGGGGCCAACGTCCTGACTTTC.

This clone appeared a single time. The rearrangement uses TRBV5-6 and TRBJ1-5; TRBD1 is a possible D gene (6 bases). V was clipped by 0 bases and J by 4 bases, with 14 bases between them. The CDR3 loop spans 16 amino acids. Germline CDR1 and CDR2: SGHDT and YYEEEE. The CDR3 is CASSLGPTGNNQPQHF. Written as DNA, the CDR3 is TGTGCCAGCAGCTTGGGGCCAACAGGGAATAATCAGCCCCAGCATTTT.

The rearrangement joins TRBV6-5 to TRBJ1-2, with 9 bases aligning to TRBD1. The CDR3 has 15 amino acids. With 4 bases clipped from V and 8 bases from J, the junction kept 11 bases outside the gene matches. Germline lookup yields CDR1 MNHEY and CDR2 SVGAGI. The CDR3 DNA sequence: TGTGCCAGCAGTTCAGGGACAGGGAGTTTTTTAGGCTACACCTTC. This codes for CASSSGTGSFLGYTF.

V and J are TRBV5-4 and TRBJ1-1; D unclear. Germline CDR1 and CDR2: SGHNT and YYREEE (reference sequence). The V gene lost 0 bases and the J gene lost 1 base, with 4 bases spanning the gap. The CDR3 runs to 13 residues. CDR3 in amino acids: CASSLGRNTEAFF. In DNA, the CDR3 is TGTGCCAGCAGCTTGGGCAGGAACACTGAAGCTTTCTTT. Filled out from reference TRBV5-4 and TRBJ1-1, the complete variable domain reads ETGVTQSPTHLIKTRGQQVTLRCSSQSGHNTVSWYQQALGQGPQFIFQYYREEENGRGNFPPRFSGLQFPNYSSELNVNALELDDSALYLCASSLGRNTEAFFGQGTRLTVV.

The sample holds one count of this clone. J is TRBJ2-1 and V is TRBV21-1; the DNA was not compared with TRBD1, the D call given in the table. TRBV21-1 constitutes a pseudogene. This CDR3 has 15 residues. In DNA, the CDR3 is TGTGCCAGCCTCAAAGGGCCAGGGGACCACAATGAGCAGTTCTTC. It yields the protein CASLKGPGDHNEQFF.

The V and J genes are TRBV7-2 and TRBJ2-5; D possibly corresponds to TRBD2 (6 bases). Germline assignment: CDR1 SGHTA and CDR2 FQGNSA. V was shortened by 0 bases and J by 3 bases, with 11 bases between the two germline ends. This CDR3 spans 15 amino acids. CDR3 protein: CASSLAREAEETQYF. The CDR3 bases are TGTGCCAGCAGCTTAGCCAGGGAGGCTGAAGAGACCCAGTACTTC.

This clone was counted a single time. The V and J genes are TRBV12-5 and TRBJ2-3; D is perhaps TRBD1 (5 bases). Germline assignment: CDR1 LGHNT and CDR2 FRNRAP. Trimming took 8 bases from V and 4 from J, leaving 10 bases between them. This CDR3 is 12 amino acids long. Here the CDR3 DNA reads TGTGCTAGTAGGGGCATCCCAGATACGCAGTATTTT. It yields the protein CASRGIPDTQYF.

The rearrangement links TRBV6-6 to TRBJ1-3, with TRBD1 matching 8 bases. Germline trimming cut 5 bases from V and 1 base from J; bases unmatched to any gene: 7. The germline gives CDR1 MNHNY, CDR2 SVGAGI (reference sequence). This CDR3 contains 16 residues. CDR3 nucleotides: TGTGCCAGCAGTCGACACAGGGGGAAATCTGGAAACACCATATATTTT. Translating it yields CASSRHRGKSGNTIYF.